One sample yielded the 7 T cell receptor beta chains listed below, sequenced in a study of OX40 agonist ivuxolimab in advanced cancers. Method: immunoSEQ multiplex PCR; TCRdb's copy keeps in-frame clones and lacks some. The top ten hold 5.4% of the sample, which has some 61,000 clones, 85% to 90% seen once. The starting material was CD4+ or CD8+ T cells sorted from blood, obtained in a trial of the OX40 agonist ivuxolimab. The receptor set was obtained from an adult with an advanced solid tumor such as melanoma, head and neck, liver or kidney cancer.

Regarding this clone: The junction departs from germline at one end; a sequencing error may be responsible. This chain uses TRBV5-4 with TRBJ2-1, with 8 positions matching TRBD2. There are 15 residues in the CDR3. Per germline, CDR1 SGHNT and CDR2 YYREEE (reference sequence). CDR3 nucleotide sequence: TGCGCCAGCAGCCAAGTAATAGCGGGGATCAATGAGCAGTTCTTC. It specifies CASSQVIAGINEQFF.

This chain links TRBV27 with TRBJ2-5; 8 bases agree with TRBD2. The CDR3 length is 16 residues. CDR1 and CDR2 from the germline V gene are MNHEY and SMNVEV (reference sequence). The J segment lost 3 bases and the V segment lost 6 bases, leaving 12 bases of the junction unmatched. CDR3 residues: CASRYNPAGAEETQYF. CDR3 coding DNA: TGTGCCAGCAGATACAATCCAGCGGGAGCTGAAGAGACCCAGTACTTC.

The V gene is TRBV6-4, the J gene TRBJ2-2, with 9 bases fitting TRBD1. The CDR3 contains 14 residues. Germline lookup yields CDR1 MRHNA and CDR2 SNTAGT. After removal of 6 bases from V and 3 bases from J, the junction contained 2 bases not matched to a gene. DNA of the CDR3: TGTGCCAGCAGGACAGGGGGTGACACCGGGGAGCTGTTTTTT. Protein sequence: CASRTGGDTGELFF.

The chain links TRBV2 to TRBJ2-7; TRBD1 matches 9 bases. With V trimmed by 4 bases and J by 2 bases, 6 bases remained unmatched. CDR1 and CDR2 (germline): SNHLY, FYNNEI. The CDR3 runs 15 residues. The DNA for the CDR3 is TGTGCCAGCAGTGTTGGTACAGGGGGCCCCTACGAGCAGTACTTC. Amino acids: CASSVGTGGPYEQYF.

Comment on this clone: It is unclear where the CDR3 begins or ends on the DNA, so no DNA is shown, and the CDR3 is as TCRdb lists it. The chain employs TRBV7-9 and TRBJ2-5; no DNA check was done on the table's D call, TRBD2. The CDR3 is 14 residues long, counting both termini. Germline V CDR1 and CDR2: SEHNR, FQNEAQ (reference sequence). CDR3 protein: CASILAGVQETQYF.

This clone was counted a few times. The chain recombines TRBV7-8 with TRBJ2-2; the D gene could be TRBD1 or TRBD2 (5 bases each). This CDR3 comprises 15 residues. V was shortened by 5 bases and J by 6 bases, with 16 bases between the two germline ends. Looked up from germline, CDR1 is SGHVS and CDR2 is FQNEAQ. The CDR3 DNA follows: TGTGCCAGCAGCCCCCGGGGCAGGGAAGCCGGGGAGCTGTTTTTT. Residues: CASSPRGREAGELFF.

This clone was found a few times. This chain's CDR3 is CSARASLTTDTQYF. The CDR3 region has the DNA TGCAGCGCCCGGGCAAGCCTCACGACAGATACGCAGTATTTT. This rearrangement joins TRBV29-1 to TRBJ2-3; no clear D. Between the trimmed V and J ends, which lost 7 bases and 3 bases, there was a span of 17 bases. From germline, CDR1 is SQVTM and CDR2 ANQGSEA. The CDR3 loop spans 14 amino acids.